The T cell receptor beta chain under discussion was sequenced for a study of tumor T cells in aggressive B-cell lymphoma. Germline CDR1 and CDR2: MRHNA and SNTAGT. This CDR3 has 10 residues. The protocol was immunoSEQ multiplex PCR, while the TCRdb copy is restricted to in-frame clones and leaves out a portion. The table shows roughly 1,900 clones, with nearly 95% occurring only once. This clonotype originated in an adult with diffuse large B cell lymphoma. The specimen was tumor tissue. The chain recombines TRBV6-4 with TRBJ1-1, with D hard to call. The chain's CDR3 is CRRRITEAFF. The CDR3 DNA follows: TGTCGGAGGAGGATCACTGAAGCTTTCTTT.